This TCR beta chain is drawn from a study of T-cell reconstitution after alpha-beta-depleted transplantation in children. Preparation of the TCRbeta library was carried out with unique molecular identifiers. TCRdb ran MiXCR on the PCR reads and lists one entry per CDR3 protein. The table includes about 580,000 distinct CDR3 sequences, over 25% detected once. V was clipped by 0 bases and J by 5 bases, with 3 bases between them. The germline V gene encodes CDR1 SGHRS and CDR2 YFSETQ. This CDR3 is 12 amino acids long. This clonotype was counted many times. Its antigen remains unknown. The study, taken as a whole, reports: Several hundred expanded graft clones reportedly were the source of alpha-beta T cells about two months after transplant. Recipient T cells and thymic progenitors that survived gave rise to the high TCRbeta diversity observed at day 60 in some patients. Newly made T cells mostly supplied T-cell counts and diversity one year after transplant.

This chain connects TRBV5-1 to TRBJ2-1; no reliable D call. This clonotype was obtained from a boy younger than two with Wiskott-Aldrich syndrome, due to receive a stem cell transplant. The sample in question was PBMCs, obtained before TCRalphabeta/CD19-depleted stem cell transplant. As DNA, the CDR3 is TGCGCCAGCAGCTTGGGGGACAATGAGCAGTTCTTC. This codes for CASSLGDNEQFF.